There are a few counts of the clone carrying this T cell receptor (beta chain). Its antigen is undetermined. Germline-derived CDR1 and CDR2 are SQVTM and ANQGSEA. The CDR3 totals 15 residues. Trimming shortened V by 0 bases and J by 8 bases, and 16 bases separated the two germline ends. The data were obtained in a study of T cells in Graves' hyperthyroidism and ophthalmopathy. Findings and caveats of the study: Before onset, ophthalmopathy was predicted by the model a median around 6.2 months earlier.

TCR beta CDR3 regions were amplified from RNA. The study used the HTBI primer set for a first-round RT-PCR of the TCR CDR3. TCRdb ran MiXCR on the multiplex PCR reads and lists one entry per CDR3 protein. Of about 270,000 distinct CDR3 sequences in the sample, 22% are singletons; the top ten hold around two thirds. The specimen sequenced was blood. The rearrangement uses TRBV29-1 and TRBJ1-4; the D is unclear. The TCR originated in a young man with Graves' ophthalmopathy. The CDR3 DNA sequence: TGCAGCGTTGAAGATTTACGAGGGTCTGACGAAAAACTGTTTTTT. Amino acid sequence: CSVEDLRGSDEKLFF.